One sample yielded the 10 T cell receptor beta chains listed below, sequenced in a study of chemoradiotherapy in HPV16-positive cancers. Profiled with immunoSEQ multiplex PCR; TCRdb holds only in-frame clones, not every one. The sample yields 8,500 to 14,000 clones, 91% seen once. The input for sequencing was blood, taken from a patient who underwent chemoradiotherapy. Source of these receptors: a human donor with HPV-associated anogenital cancer.

The chain uses TRBV9 and TRBJ2-1; 11 bases match TRBD2. Germline lookup yields CDR1 SGDLS and CDR2 YYNGEE. With V trimmed by 3 bases and J by 9 bases, 8 bases remained unmatched. This CDR3 has 15 residues. CDR3: CASSGIAGGRIEQFF. In nucleotides, the CDR3 is TGTGCCAGCAGCGGTATAGCGGGGGGGCGGATTGAGCAGTTCTTC. Drawing the rest from reference TRBV9 and TRBJ2-1, the complete variable domain is DSGVTQTPKHLITATGQRVTLRCSPRSGDLSVYWYQQSLDQGLQFLIQYYNGEERAKGNILERFSAQQFPDLHSELNLSSLELGDSALYFCASSGIAGGRIEQFFGPGTRLTVL.

The chain has TRBV6-1 and TRBJ2-7, with 8 bases aligning to TRBD2. The CDR3 spans 15 residues. J was trimmed by 2 bases and V by 1 base; bases with no gene match: 4. Germline V gives CDR1 MNHNS, CDR2 SASEGT. The CDR3 coding sequence is TGTGCCAGCAGTGAAGGGGGTAGCGGGGCCTACGAGCAGTACTTC. This encodes CASSEGGSGAYEQYF.

This clone was found once. The chain uses TRBV5-4 and TRBJ2-5; 13 bases map to TRBD2. Trimming took 0 bases from V and 5 from J; bases not matched to a gene: 1. CDR3 size: 15 residues. From germline, CDR1 is SGHNT and CDR2 YYREEE (reference sequence). CDR3 in amino acids: CASSLALAGGETQYF. CDR3 nucleotide sequence: TGTGCCAGCAGCTTGGCACTAGCGGGGGGGGAGACCCAGTACTTC.

This chain links TRBV4-2 with TRBJ1-4; the match to TRBD1 covers 9 bases. Germline CDR1 LGHNA, CDR2 YNFKEQ. This CDR3 region has 23 residues. V lost 2 bases, J lost 3 bases, and 25 bases stayed unmatched. The CDR3 loop reads CASSQISAPASGDRVGANEKLFF. The CDR3, as DNA: TGTGCCAGCAGCCAAATTAGTGCGCCAGCATCCGGGGACAGGGTAGGAGCTAATGAAAAACTGTTTTTT.

The chain recombines TRBV6-6 with TRBJ1-1; 7 nucleotides align to TRBD1. Germline CDR1 reads MNHNY; CDR2 reads SVGAGI (reference sequence). The CDR3 sequence is 16 residues long. The V and J ends lost 0 bases and 3 bases, in that order; junction bases with no gene match: 7. The DNA of the CDR3 is TGTGCCAGCAGTTACTCACCGACAGGGAGATACACTGAAGCTTTCTTT. Its translation: CASSYSPTGRYTEAFF.

The rearrangement joins TRBV29-1 to TRBJ1-3; no clear D gene. CDR3 length: 14 residues. Looked up from germline, CDR1 is SQVTM and CDR2 is ANQGSEA. The ends were cut back, 1 base at V and 0 bases at J, with 7 bases in the middle. The CDR3 is CSVEGGISGNTIYF. The CDR3 nucleotides are TGCAGCGTTGAAGGAGGGATCTCTGGAAACACCATATATTTT. The full variable domain, with the rest looked up from reference TRBV29-1 and TRBJ1-3, is SAVISQKPSRDICQRGTSLTIQCQVDSQVTMMFWYRQQPGQSLTLIATANQGSEATYESGFVIDKFPISRPNLTFSTLTVSNMSPEDSSIYLCSVEGGISGNTIYFGEGSWLTVV.

The rearrangement uses TRBV4-2 and TRBJ1-5; D gene uncertain. The V and J ends lost 0 bases and 2 bases respectively, with 8 bases between them. CDR1 and CDR2 (germline): LGHNA, YNFKEQ. This CDR3 has 15 amino acids. The chain's CDR3 is CASSQEGLRNQPQHF. The CDR3 DNA follows: TGTGCCAGCAGCCAAGAAGGCCTTCGCAATCAGCCCCAGCATTTT.

Only a few counts were recorded for this clone. V gene TRBV18 combines with J gene TRBJ1-6; D call uncertain. The CDR3 runs 13 residues. CDR1 is KGHSH, CDR2 LQKENI, per germline. Between the trimmed V and J ends, which lost 3 bases and 10 bases, there was a span of 10 bases. CDR3 residues: CASSPNDGSPLHF. CDR3 bases: TGTGCCAGCTCACCGAACGACGGGTCACCCCTCCACTTT.

The rearrangement links TRBV7-9 to TRBJ2-1, with a weak D call TRBD1 (5 bases). This CDR3 region has 15 residues. Trimming removed 1 base from V and 4 bases from J, with 11 bases in between. CDR1 is SEHNR and CDR2 is FQNEAQ in the germline V gene (reference sequence). CDR3: CASSLGGLRYNEQFF. The CDR3, as DNA: TGTGCCAGCAGCTTAGGGGGCCTTCGATACAATGAGCAGTTCTTC.

This rearrangement joins TRBV6-5 to TRBJ1-1; possible D gene TRBD1, 6 bases. Trimming removed 6 bases from V and 10 bases from J, with 24 bases in between. CDR1 is MNHEY and CDR2 is SVGAGI in the germline V gene. CDR3 length: 15 amino acids. The CDR3, as DNA: TGTGCCAGCAGACCACAGGGTTTCGGGCACGCCGGAGCTTTCTTT. Its protein is CASRPQGFGHAGAFF.